A selection of T cell receptor beta chains follows, all from one sample in a study of T cells after yellow fever vaccination. Each CDR3 protein gets one entry after TCRdb re-called the 5' RACE reads with MiXCR. The sample carries some 350,000 distinct CDR3 sequences, approximately 10% recorded once. The specimen comprised PBMCs, sampled on the day of the first yellow fever vaccination. These TCRs come from a man younger than 35 who received the YFV17D yellow fever vaccine. The CDR3 runs from the conserved cysteine through the conserved F or W. D genes are given only for firm matches. Size tells how often a clone was seen (once, few, many) or the class of an expanded clone, and some rows leave it out.

D gene	CDR3 length	clone size	V gene	J gene	CDR3 DNA	CDR3 protein
.	16	once	TRBV7-2	TRBJ2-4	TGTGCCAGCAGCTCCCCCCGGACAGAAGCCAAAAACATTCAGTACTTC	CASSSPRTEAKNIQYF
TRBD2	18	few	TRBV4-1	TRBJ2-5	TGCGCCAGCAGTCCCTCCCCTGCGGGACTAGCGGACCAAGAGACCCAGTACTTC	CASSPSPAGLADQETQYF
TRBD2	17	few	TRBV5-1	TRBJ2-1	TGCGCCAGCAGCTTGGGCGGAACTAGCGGGGGGGTTAATGAGCAGTTCTTC	CASSLGGTSGGVNEQFF
.	16	few	TRBV5-1	TRBJ1-4	TGCGCCAGCAGCCCCTACAAAGGGACGGGGAATGAAAAACTGTTTTTT	CASSPYKGTGNEKLFF
TRBD2	16	.	TRBV5-6	TRBJ2-7	TGTGCCAGCAGGACGGGGGGGGCTCTGAGCTCCTACGAGCAGTACTTC	CASRTGGALSSYEQYF
.	20	few	TRBV18	TRBJ2-3	TGTGCCAGCTCCCCATATCGCGGAGGGGTTGGTAGAGGAAGCACAGATACGCAGTATTTT	CASSPYRGGVGRGSTDTQYF
TRBD1	15	few	TRBV5-1	TRBJ2-5	TGCGCCAGCAGCCGGGACAGGGGGGACCAAGAGACCCAGTACTTC	CASSRDRGDQETQYF
.	13	.	TRBV5-1	TRBJ2-4	TGCGCCAGCAGCTTGGAGGGCGAAAACATTCAGTACTTC	CASSLEGENIQYF
.	10	.	TRBV27	TRBJ2-1	TGTGCCAGCATTTTTAGTGAGCAGTTCTTC	CASIFSEQFF
TRBD1	15	few	TRBV4-3	TRBJ2-7	TGCGCCAGCAGCCGGGGGCTTCAGGGGGCCTACGAGCAGTACTTC	CASSRGLQGAYEQYF
.	11	few	TRBV12-3/TRBV12-4	TRBJ1-2	TGTGCCAGCAGCACCGGGAATCAGCTGTTCTTC	CASSTGNQLFF
.	13	.	TRBV7-2	TRBJ1-2	TGTGCCAGCAGCTTATACGGGGGTTATGGCTACACCTTC	CASSLYGGYGYTF
.	15	.	TRBV4-3	TRBJ1-1	TGCGCCAGCAGCCAAGAGTACGGGCGGAACACTGAAGCTTTCTTT	CASSQEYGRNTEAFF
.	15	.	TRBV7-9	TRBJ1-1	TGTGCCAGCAGCGAACTTTGGGGGGACCCCACTGAAGCTTTCTTT	CASSELWGDPTEAFF
.	15	few	TRBV28	TRBJ1-1	TGTGCCAGCAGTACCAGGGTCAGGGGGAACACTGAAGCTTTCTTT	CASSTRVRGNTEAFF
.	14	few	TRBV18	TRBJ2-7	TGTGCCAGCTCACCAGGGACATCCACCTACGAGCAGTACTTC	CASSPGTSTYEQYF
.	14	many	TRBV7-9	TRBJ1-1	TGTGCCAGCAGCTCCGAACAGGGGAACACTGAAGCTTTCTTT	CASSSEQGNTEAFF
.	14	few	TRBV5-6	TRBJ2-2	TGTGCCAGCAGCCGGGGCCTTGACACCGGGGAGCTGTTTTTT	CASSRGLDTGELFF
.	14	few	TRBV5-4	TRBJ1-2	TGTGCCAGCAGCTTGGATCCTACTTTGGGGAGCTACACCTTC	CASSLDPTLGSYTF
.	13	few	TRBV3-1	TRBJ2-3	TGTGCCAGCAGCCAAGATAAGGTAGATACGCAGTATTTT	CASSQDKVDTQYF
.	13	.	TRBV7-9	TRBJ2-5	TGTGCCAGCAGCTACGACTTACAAGAGACCCAGTACTTC	CASSYDLQETQYF
TRBD1	15	.	TRBV5-6	TRBJ1-6	TGTGCCAGCAGCTTGGAGGGCAGGGGGAATTCACCCCTCCACTTT	CASSLEGRGNSPLHF
TRBD1	16	once	TRBV20-1	TRBJ1-2	TGCAGTGCTAGAGGAAGAGTGAGGGGAAGGGGGCGCCCCTCGACCTTC	CSARGRVRGRGRPSTF
TRBD1	18	few	TRBV11-2	TRBJ1-3	TGTGCCAGCAGCTTAGGAATTGACAGGGGTTACTCTGGAAACACCATATATTTT	CASSLGIDRGYSGNTIYF
TRBD1	14	.	TRBV27	TRBJ2-1	TGTGCCAGCTCGGTCGGACAGGGGGGGATTGAGCAGTTCTTC	CASSVGQGGIEQFF
.	15	few	TRBV3-1	TRBJ2-3	TGTGCCAGCAGCCAACAAGGCTCCCGGACTTATACGCAGTATTTT	CASSQQGSRTYTQYF
TRBD1	14	.	TRBV20-1	TRBJ1-2	TGCAGTGCTCTACCCTCGGGAGGGGGCTGGGGCTACACCTTC	CSALPSGGGWGYTF
.	16	.	TRBV12-3/TRBV12-4	TRBJ2-5	TGTGCCAGCAGTTTAGCGCCCGTCAGGGGCCAAGAGGCCCAGTACTTC	CASSLAPVRGQEAQYF
.	12	.	TRBV4-1	TRBJ2-7	TGCGCCAGCAGCCAAGAGCCCGGGGAGCAGTACTTC	CASSQEPGEQYF
.	12	.	TRBV7-9	TRBJ1-2	TGTGCCAGCAGCCTTGCAACAGGGAGGTACACCTTC	CASSLATGRYTF
.	14	few	TRBV18	TRBJ1-1	TGTGCCAGCTCACCGCCGAGCCGGGACACTGAAGCTTTCTTT	CASSPPSRDTEAFF
.	13	.	TRBV5-4	TRBJ2-3	TGTGCCAGCAGCCCCGGTCCGAAACCTGCGCAGTATTTT	CASSPGPKPAQYF
.	12	many	TRBV3-1	TRBJ1-5	TGTGCCAGCAGCCAATCGGGTCAGCCCCAGCATTTT	CASSQSGQPQHF
TRBD2	14	few	TRBV7-9	TRBJ2-1	TGTGCCAGCAGCCGCGGGGGGAACTACAATGAGCAGTTCTTC	CASSRGGNYNEQFF
.	15	.	TRBV7-7	TRBJ2-5	TGTGCTAGCAGCTTAGCTCTGGCCAGGGCTGAGACCCAGTACTTC	CASSLALARAETQYF
.	16	few	TRBV6-4	TRBJ1-6	TGTGCCAGCAGTGTCCCCGTGGGGACACCATGGTCACCCCTCCACTTT	CASSVPVGTPWSPLHF
TRBD1	16	.	TRBV20-1	TRBJ2-7	TGCAGTGCTAGAGATCTGGGACAGGGGGCTTTCTACGAGCAGTACTTC	CSARDLGQGAFYEQYF
TRBD1	14	few	TRBV5-6	TRBJ2-7	TGTGCCAGCAGCTCCCCGGGACAGTCCTACGAGCAGTACTTC	CASSSPGQSYEQYF
TRBD1	13	.	TRBV2	TRBJ2-2	TGTGCCACCCGGGACAGGGAGGGCGGGGAGCTGTTTTTT	CATRDREGGELFF
.	13	.	TRBV20-1	TRBJ2-3	TGCAGTGCTGCGGGGCTAGCTACAGATACGCAGTATTTT	CSAAGLATDTQYF
.	14	many	TRBV7-2	TRBJ2-2	TGTGCCAGCAGCCCACAGGGGAACACCGGGGAGCTGTTTTTT	CASSPQGNTGELFF
.	14	.	TRBV7-9	TRBJ1-1	TGTGCCAGCAGCTTAATTCCAAAGAACACTGAAGCTTTCTTT	CASSLIPKNTEAFF